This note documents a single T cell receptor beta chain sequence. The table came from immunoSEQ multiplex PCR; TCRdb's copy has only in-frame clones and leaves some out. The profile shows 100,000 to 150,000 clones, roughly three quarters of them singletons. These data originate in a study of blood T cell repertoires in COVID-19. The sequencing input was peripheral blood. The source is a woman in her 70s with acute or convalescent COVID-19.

CDR3 residues: CATLSTHGNTIYF. The DNA for the CDR3 is TGTGCCACCTTATCAACCCACGGGAACACCATATATTTT. The chain carries TRBV12-3 or TRBV12-4 and TRBJ1-3, with D unclear. Deletions cut 10 bases from V and 7 bases from J, with 17 bases between. This CDR3 comprises 13 residues.